This is a list of T cell receptor beta chains from one sample in a study of CD8 T cells in ankylosing spondylitis. TCRdb redid the calling of the 5' RACE reads with MiXCR, one entry per CDR3 protein. The profile shows just over 150,000 distinct CDR3 sequences, 15% to 20% of them singletons. Sequencing was performed on blood, either unsorted or a sorted T cell fraction (not recorded which). These TCRs come from a male donor with ankylosing spondylitis or in good health (not recorded which). Both conserved end residues are part of each CDR3. The D gene is left open where the match is weak. Clone size is shown for a subset of rows, as once, few, many or a class of expanded clone.

CASSYSFIAPNEQFF,TGTGCCAGCAGTTACTCGTTTATAGCGCCCAATGAGCAGTTCTTC,TRBJ2-1,-,TRBV6-5,few
CSVERTGIYSYNEQFF,TGCAGCGTGGAAAGAACCGGGATATACTCCTACAATGAGCAGTTCTTC,TRBJ2-1,-,TRBV29-1,-
CSAQGGSSYNSPLHF,TGCAGTGCTCAGGGGGGAAGCTCCTATAATTCACCCCTCCACTTT,TRBJ1-6,TRBD1,TRBV20-1,-
CASSARGEKLFF,TGTGCCAGCAGCGCCAGGGGTGAAAAACTGTTTTTT,TRBJ1-4,-,TRBV9,-
CSVLPGLAKNIQYF,TGCAGCGTGCTACCTGGGTTAGCCAAAAACATTCAGTACTTC,TRBJ2-4,-,TRBV29-1,many
CSADRGGEKLFF,TGCAGTGCGGACAGGGGAGGCGAAAAACTGTTTTTT,TRBJ1-4,TRBD1,TRBV20-1,many
CASSFIPGHEQFF,TGCGCCAGCAGCTTTATTCCGGGTCATGAGCAGTTCTTC,TRBJ2-1,-,TRBV5-1,many
CASSRLVSSEKLFF,TGTGCCAGCAGCAGACTCGTCTCGAGTGAAAAACTGTTTTTT,TRBJ1-4,-,TRBV12-3/TRBV12-4,many
CASSYVGLHEQYF,TGTGCCAGCAGTTACGTTGGCCTCCACGAGCAGTACTTC,TRBJ2-7,-,TRBV6-5,-
CSATTGGTLNQPQHF,TGCAGTGCTACTACAGGGGGGACCCTGAATCAGCCCCAGCATTTT,TRBJ1-5,TRBD1,TRBV20-1,many
CATPAGGPYQSYNEQFF,TGCGCCACCCCAGCGGGAGGGCCTTACCAATCCTACAATGAGCAGTTCTTC,TRBJ2-1,TRBD2,TRBV5-1,many
CASSLVSSGSKNIQYF,TGTGCCAGCAGCTTGGTGTCTAGCGGGAGCAAAAACATTCAGTACTTC,TRBJ2-4,TRBD2,TRBV5-6,many
CASSARGEDTEAFF,TGCGCCAGCAGCGCTAGGGGGGAGGACACTGAAGCTTTCTTT,TRBJ1-1,-,TRBV5-1,few
CASSRGDGYTF,TGTGCCAGCAGTCGCGGAGATGGCTACACCTTC,TRBJ1-2,-,TRBV12-3/TRBV12-4,-
CSAWDRGPQFF,TGCAGTGCATGGGACAGGGGACCTCAGTTCTTC,TRBJ2-1,TRBD1,TRBV20-1,few
CSARVPNRYEQFF,TGCAGTGCTCGTGTTCCCAATAGGTATGAGCAGTTCTTC,TRBJ2-1,-,TRBV20-1,-
CATGWGANVLTF,TGTGCCACCGGGTGGGGGGCCAACGTCCTGACTTTC,TRBJ2-6,-,TRBV15,many
CASSPRAGEAFF,TGCGCCAGCAGCCCCCGGGCGGGTGAAGCTTTCTTT,TRBJ1-1,-,TRBV5-1,-
CASSQSDCREGELFF,TGCGCCAGCAGTCAATCGGACTGCCGGGAAGGGGAGCTGTTTTTT,TRBJ2-2,-,TRBV23-1,-
CASTQARTQYF,TGTGCCAGCACCCAGGCCCGGACCCAGTACTTC,TRBJ2-5,-,TRBV25-1,-
CSAYGLAGGRSYNEQFF,TGCAGTGCCTACGGACTAGCGGGAGGGCGGTCCTACAATGAGCAGTTCTTC,TRBJ2-1,TRBD2,TRBV20-1,-
CSVPDRGQETQYF,TGCAGCGTTCCCGACAGGGGGCAAGAGACCCAGTACTTC,TRBJ2-5,TRBD1,TRBV29-1,-
CASSPGVENEQFF,TGCGCCAGCAGCCCTGGGGTGGAAAATGAGCAGTTCTTC,TRBJ2-1,-,TRBV5-1,many
CAISDPDRAKETQYF,TGTGCCATCAGTGACCCAGACAGGGCCAAAGAGACCCAGTACTTC,TRBJ2-5,TRBD1,TRBV10-3,many
CAAAPPNRAVQPQHF,TGTGCCGCCGCCCCCCCAAACAGGGCGGTTCAGCCCCAGCATTTT,TRBJ1-5,-,TRBV28,many
CASSHAAANTGELFF,TGTGCCAGCAGCCATGCCGCTGCGAACACCGGGGAGCTGTTTTTT,TRBJ2-2,-,TRBV3-1,-
CASSPGTSAYNEQFF,TGTGCCAGCAGCCCCGGGACTAGCGCTTACAATGAGCAGTTCTTC,TRBJ2-1,TRBD2,TRBV7-3,many
CSARGRGNTEAFF,TGCAGTGCTAGAGGGCGGGGAAACACTGAAGCTTTCTTT,TRBJ1-1,-,TRBV20-1,many
CASSQGGFGDFSYEQYF,TGTGCCAGCAGCCAAGGGGGATTTGGGGATTTCTCCTACGAGCAGTACTTC,TRBJ2-7,-,TRBV4-2,many
CSAAGTAEQYF,TGCAGCGCCGCTGGGACAGCTGAGCAGTACTTC,TRBJ2-7,TRBD1,TRBV29-1,few
CASSLPRGRERGQPQHF,TGTGCCAGCAGTTTACCCCGGGGCAGGGAGAGAGGTCAGCCCCAGCATTTT,TRBJ1-5,-,TRBV12-3/TRBV12-4,many
CASSAQRQGKSGNTIYF,TGTGCCAGCAGTGCCCAGCGACAGGGAAAATCAGGAAACACCATATATTTT,TRBJ1-3,TRBD1,TRBV2,few
CASRTTGGSYNEQFF,TGTGCCAGCAGAACGACAGGGGGCTCCTACAATGAGCAGTTCTTC,TRBJ2-1,TRBD1,TRBV28,few
CASSGIAGRNYNEQFF,TGCGCCAGCAGCGGCATAGCGGGACGGAATTACAATGAGCAGTTCTTC,TRBJ2-1,TRBD2,TRBV5-1,many
CASREDGTDTQYF,TGTGCCAGCAGAGAGGACGGCACAGATACGCAGTATTTT,TRBJ2-3,-,TRBV6-1,many
CASSFGLRTEQFF,TGTGCCAGCAGCTTCGGACTTCGGACTGAGCAGTTCTTC,TRBJ2-1,-,TRBV7-3,many
CASSLARVDNEQFF,TGTGCCAGCAGCTTAGCGCGGGTAGACAATGAGCAGTTCTTC,TRBJ2-1,-,TRBV7-2,many